This TCR beta chain originates from a study of control samples from healthy donors and cancer patients. The method was immunoSEQ multiplex PCR; TCRdb's version includes in-frame clones alone and lacks a portion of them. Of around 43,000 clones detected, around 90% appear once; the ten largest clones hold around 3.9%. The sample consisted of blood. The receptor was isolated from a woman aged 50 to 65 in good health.

The CDR3 nucleotides read TGTGCCAGTACCATATCTGGCGGAAACACCATATATTTT. Amino acid sequence: CASTISGGNTIYF. The chain links TRBV19 to TRBJ1-3; D call uncertain. From germline, CDR1 is LNHDA and CDR2 SQIVND (reference sequence). CDR3 length equals 13 residues. Trimming removed 7 bases at V and 4 bases at J, with 11 bases between.